A single sample gave rise to the 29 T cell receptor beta chains below, sequenced in a study of cytotoxic CD8 clonotypes in ibrutinib-treated CLL (dated by TCRdb to the early 2020s). To prepare the library, the immunoSEQ multiplex PCR assay was applied. TCRdb retrieved this table from immuneACCESS and kept in-frame rearrangements only. Not all clones are present; in checked studies, unresolved V genes account for under half, and no reason is known for the remainder. Present in this sample are under 200,000 clones, 84% of which were seen just once. About 5% of the sample belongs to the ten largest clones. The sample's time point, from its label and the paper: roughly 2 years on ibrutinib. Sequenced material: PBMCs, taken after 24 months of ibrutinib treatment. The receptors were sampled from a human donor with chronic lymphocytic leukemia.

The gene calls are TRBV5-6 and TRBJ1-2; D remains unclear. V gave up 2 bases and J gave up 2 bases, with 7 bases separating them. The germline V gene has CDR1 SGHDT and CDR2 YYEEEE. The CDR3 covers 13 residues. CDR3 sequence reads: CASSLYGNYGYTF. The CDR3 region has the DNA TGTGCCAGCAGCTTATACGGGAACTATGGCTACACCTTC.

The count of this clone is one. The rearrangement uses TRBV19 and TRBJ1-2, with a weak D call TRBD1 (5 bases). The CDR3 is made up of 13 amino acids. The germline CDR1 and CDR2 sequences are LNHDA and SQIVND (reference sequence). V was cut by 5 bases and J by 0 bases, with 7 bases left in between. The CDR3 DNA follows: TGTGCCAGTAGTGTACAGGCTAACTATGGCTACACCTTC. This encodes CASSVQANYGYTF.

V and J are TRBV5-1 and TRBJ1-2, with D possibly being TRBD1 (5 bases). Germline V gene lookup returns CDR1 SGHRS and CDR2 YFSETQ. The V and J ends lost 0 bases and 6 bases respectively, with 15 bases between them. This CDR3 spans 15 amino acids. The CDR3 loop is CASSLELVGEDGYTF. For the CDR3, the DNA is TGCGCCAGCAGCTTGGAGTTGGTGGGGGAGGATGGCTACACCTTC.

The chain employs TRBV5-1 and TRBJ2-1; D tentatively reads TRBD1 or TRBD2 (6 bases each). Germline V gene sequence: CDR1 SGHRS, CDR2 YFSETQ. The germline V and J ends were trimmed by 1 base and 4 bases, with 21 bases remaining between them. The CDR3 runs 18 residues. Written as DNA, the CDR3 is TGCGCCAGCAGCTTGAAAAGGGGGACAAGCGGGCTTTACAATGAGCAGTTCTTC. Translation: CASSLKRGTSGLYNEQFF. The full variable domain, completed using reference TRBV5-1 and TRBJ2-1, is KAGVTQTPRYLIKTRGQQVTLSCSPISGHRSVSWYQQTPGQGLQFLFEYFSETQRNKGNFPGRFSGRQFSNSRSEMNVSTLELGDSALYLCASSLKRGTSGLYNEQFFGPGTRLTVL.

The rearrangement joins TRBV13 to TRBJ2-3; D call uncertain. The CDR3 covers 15 residues. Trimming took off 5 bases at V and 2 bases at J, with 14 bases between the two ends. Germline V gene data show CDR1 as PRHDT and CDR2 as FYEKMQ (reference sequence). CDR3 coding DNA: TGTGCCAGCAGCCCCCCACTCCGCGCCACAGATACGCAGTATTTT. Encoded protein: CASSPPLRATDTQYF.

The V call is TRBV28, the J call TRBJ1-5, with TRBD1 matching 9 bases. The CDR3 loop spans 13 amino acids. Per the germline V gene, CDR1 is MDHEN and CDR2 is SYDVKM. J was trimmed by 4 bases and V by 11 bases; bases with no gene match: 6. CDR3 sequence reads: CAAGGTGNQPQHF. CDR3 DNA sequence: TGTGCCGCCGGCGGGACAGGGAATCAGCCCCAGCATTTT.

V gene TRBV6-1 combines with J gene TRBJ2-6; no clear D. The CDR3 totals 15 residues. V lost 7 bases to trimming and J lost 2 bases, with 12 bases between them. Germline V gene sequence: CDR1 MNHNS, CDR2 SASEGT. The CDR3 loop reads CASTPHPPGANVLTF. CDR3 nucleotide sequence: TGTGCCAGCACCCCCCACCCACCTGGGGCCAACGTCCTGACTTTC.

The genes are TRBV19 and TRBJ1-2; D is uncertain. The CDR3 sequence is 13 residues long. Germline loops: CDR1 LNHDA, CDR2 SQIVND (reference sequence). Trimming left V 2 bases short and J 0 bases short, with 4 bases between. CDR3: CASSIMANYGYTF. CDR3 nucleotide sequence: TGTGCCAGTAGTATAATGGCTAACTATGGCTACACCTTC. Full variable domain (missing parts from reference TRBV19 and TRBJ1-2): DGGITQSPKYLFRKEGQNVTLSCEQNLNHDAMYWYRQDPGQGLRLIYYSQIVNDFQKGDIAEGYSVSREKKESFPLTVTSAQKNPTAFYLCASSIMANYGYTFGSGTRLTVV.

The chain has TRBV18 and TRBJ1-4; D gene uncertain. The germline CDR1 and CDR2 sequences are KGHSH and LQKENI. V lost 3 bases and J 8 bases, leaving 13 bases between the germline ends. The CDR3 is 14 amino acids. CDR3 nucleotide sequence: TGTGCCAGCTCACCGGATAGGTTTAAGGAAAAACTGTTTTTT. Its protein product is CASSPDRFKEKLFF.

The J gene is TRBJ1-5, the V gene TRBV4-3, with D unresolved. This CDR3 comprises 16 residues. Between the trimmed V and J ends, which lost 1 base and 4 bases, there was a span of 14 bases. Germline V gene lookup returns CDR1 LGHNA and CDR2 YSLEER. The CDR3 DNA reads TGCGCCAGCAGCCAAGGTCGGGCGGCTACTAATCAGCCCCAGCATTTT. Residues: CASSQGRAATNQPQHF.

This chain links TRBV7-2 with TRBJ2-2, with D tentatively TRBD2 (6 bases). Per germline, CDR1 SGHTA and CDR2 FQGNSA. The CDR3 is 14 amino acids. V was clipped by 4 bases and J by 6 bases, with 12 bases between them. This CDR3 is CASSSSPGAGELFF. In DNA form, the CDR3 reads TGTGCCAGCAGCTCCTCCCCGGGAGCCGGGGAGCTGTTTTTT.

This clone was found once. The chain links TRBV4-1 to TRBJ2-3; 10 positions agree with TRBD1. Germline loops: CDR1 MGHRA, CDR2 YSYEKL. The CDR3 contains 18 residues. J gave up 4 bases and V 4 bases, and 14 bases lay outside the gene matches. The CDR3 spells CASSRRRTGGTGADTQYF. DNA for the CDR3: TGCGCCAGCAGCCGAAGAAGAACAGGAGGGACAGGGGCAGATACGCAGTATTTT.

V gene TRBV29-1 combines with J gene TRBJ1-3, with D hard to call. The V end was cut by 5 bases, the J end by 4 bases, with 12 bases between. The CDR3 consists of 13 residues. The germline gives CDR1 SQVTM, CDR2 ANQGSEA. CDR3 sequence reads: CSVLGVAGNTIYF. CDR3 bases: TGCAGCGTTCTCGGGGTGGCCGGAAACACCATATATTTT. Using reference TRBV29-1 and TRBJ1-3 for the parts outside the CDR3, the full variable domain is SAVISQKPSRDICQRGTSLTIQCQVDSQVTMMFWYRQQPGQSLTLIATANQGSEATYESGFVIDKFPISRPNLTFSTLTVSNMSPEDSSIYLCSVLGVAGNTIYFGEGSWLTVV.

The chain combines TRBV6-5 with TRBJ2-5; D is uncertain. The assigned J gene may be wrong: the sequence end matches TRBJ2-7 better. CDR3 length: 15 amino acids. Germline assignment: CDR1 MNHEY and CDR2 SVGAGI. CDR3 bases: TGTGCCAGCAGTTACGACATGTCAGATTACTACGAGCAGTACTTC. Amino acid sequence: CASSYDMSDYYEQYF.

V gene TRBV6-1 combines with J gene TRBJ1-2, with 8 bases that match TRBD1. Looked up from germline, CDR1 is MNHNS and CDR2 is SASEGT. This CDR3 spans 17 amino acids. The trim removed 4 bases at V and 0 bases at J, leaving 10 bases unmatched. The CDR3 is CASSVGQGGGANYGYTF. The CDR3 region has the DNA TGTGCCAGCAGTGTAGGACAGGGCGGCGGGGCTAACTATGGCTACACCTTC.

Here the CDR3 reads CASSARDSSSYEQYF. The CDR3 nucleotides are TGTGCCAGCAGCGCGAGGGACAGTTCATCCTACGAGCAGTACTTC. The V and J genes are TRBV9 and TRBJ2-7; 7 bases line up with TRBD1. CDR3 size: 15 residues. Per the germline V gene, CDR1 is SGDLS and CDR2 is YYNGEE. The ends lost 3 bases at V and 1 base at J; junction bases unmatched: 7.

The chain recombines TRBV19 with TRBJ2-4; 7 positions agree with TRBD2. This CDR3 is 15 amino acids long. The germline V gene has CDR1 LNHDA and CDR2 SQIVND (reference sequence). The V segment lost 3 bases and the J segment 0 bases; nucleotides outside the gene matches: 2. The CDR3 sequence: CASSMGGRAKNIQYF. CDR3 nucleotide sequence: TGTGCCAGTAGTATGGGGGGGAGAGCCAAAAACATTCAGTACTTC.

The table lists this clone with a few counts. The chain uses TRBV11-2 and TRBJ2-1; D is undetermined. The CDR3 has 12 amino acids. The ends were cut back, 5 bases at V and 5 bases at J, with 7 bases in the middle. Per germline, CDR1 SGHAT and CDR2 FQNNGV. CDR3 in DNA: TGTGCCAGCAGCCCCGTGCACAATGAGCAGTTCTTC. Translation gives CASSPVHNEQFF.

CDR3 amino acids: CATGGSSYNEQFF. The CDR3 DNA sequence: TGTGCCACCGGGGGGAGCTCCTACAATGAGCAGTTCTTC. The chain is built from TRBV6-6 and TRBJ2-1, with 7 bases that match TRBD2. Germline V lookup: CDR1 MNHNY, CDR2 SVGAGI (reference sequence). With 10 bases clipped from V and 0 bases from J, the junction kept 3 bases outside the gene matches. CDR3 length equals 13 residues.

CDR3 region: CASSLIQGPYGYTF. In nucleotides, the CDR3 is TGTGCCAGCTCACTAATACAGGGCCCCTATGGCTACACCTTC. V is TRBV18 and J is TRBJ1-2; a possible D gene is TRBD1 (6 bases). Trimming shortened V by 4 bases and J by 4 bases, and 13 bases separated the two germline ends. Germline assignment: CDR1 KGHSH and CDR2 LQKENI. The CDR3 loop spans 14 amino acids.

The rearrangement links TRBV18 to TRBJ2-7, with D unresolved. Germline lookup yields CDR1 KGHSH and CDR2 LQKENI. V was trimmed by 1 base and J by 6 bases, leaving 10 bases between them. The CDR3 loop spans 13 amino acids. The CDR3 region has the DNA TGTGCCAGCTCACCACGGGAAATTCGCGAGCAGTACTTC. Protein: CASSPREIREQYF.

The chain combines TRBV6-5 with TRBJ1-6, with a weak D call TRBD1 (6 bases). Germline V gene sequence: CDR1 MNHEY, CDR2 SVGAGI. The ends were cut back, 6 bases at V and 3 bases at J, with 12 bases in the middle. The CDR3 contains 15 residues. CDR3 amino acids: CASSKRTDYNSPLHF. Written as DNA, the CDR3 is TGTGCCAGCAGCAAAAGGACAGACTATAATTCACCCCTCCACTTT.

CDR3 protein: CASSIWARVYNEQFF. CDR3 nucleotides: TGTGCCAGTAGTATTTGGGCTAGGGTCTACAATGAGCAGTTCTTC. The chain joins TRBV19 to TRBJ2-1; D is uncertain. Trimming removed 3 bases from V and 3 bases from J, with 12 bases in between. CDR3 length: 15 amino acids. Per the germline V gene, CDR1 is LNHDA and CDR2 is SQIVND (reference sequence).

The chain joins TRBV4-2 to TRBJ2-3; D not certain. V was trimmed by 1 base and J by 3 bases, leaving 5 bases between them. There are 13 residues in the CDR3. In germline, CDR1 is LGHNA, CDR2 YNFKEQ. The CDR3 loop reads CASSQVGTDTQYF. The CDR3 region has the DNA TGTGCCAGCAGCCAAGTCGGAACAGATACGCAGTATTTT.

V is TRBV28 and J is TRBJ1-2; D remains ambiguous. There are 16 residues in the CDR3. The germline CDR1 and CDR2 sequences are MDHEN and SYDVKM. Trimming cost V 5 bases and J 0 bases, with 16 bases left between them. CDR3 sequence: CASSPTTDMSNYGYTF. Written as DNA, the CDR3 is TGTGCCAGCAGTCCTACCACTGACATGTCTAACTATGGCTACACCTTC.

CDR3 bases: TGTGCCAGCAGTTACTCGTCTAGCGGGGGGCTTAATGAGCAGTTCTTC. It translates to CASSYSSSGGLNEQFF. The chain recombines TRBV6-6 with TRBJ2-1; 11 bases line up with TRBD2. V was pared by 0 bases and J by 7 bases, with 5 bases of the junction left unmatched. There are 16 residues in the CDR3. Germline V lookup: CDR1 MNHNY, CDR2 SVGAGI (reference sequence).

The chain uses TRBV2 and TRBJ2-1; D is ambiguous. The CDR3 loop spans 14 amino acids. V lost 6 bases and J 6 bases, leaving 15 bases between the germline ends. CDR1 and CDR2 from the germline V gene are SNHLY and FYNNEI. The CDR3: CASRKGEQINEQFF. Here the CDR3 DNA reads TGTGCCAGCAGGAAGGGCGAACAGATCAATGAGCAGTTCTTC. The full variable domain, its missing parts supplied by reference TRBV2 and TRBJ2-1, is EPEVTQTPSHQVTQMGQEVILRCVPISNHLYFYWYRQILGQKVEFLVSFYNNEISEKSEIFDDQFSVERPDGSNFTLKIRSTKLEDSAMYFCASRKGEQINEQFFGPGTRLTVL.

The chain carries TRBV15 and TRBJ2-7; D gene unclear. V was clipped by 1 base and J by 2 bases, with 9 bases between them. Germline V gives CDR1 LNHNV, CDR2 YYDKDF (reference sequence). The CDR3 has 14 residues. The CDR3 region is CATSRGNSPYEQYF. The CDR3 nucleotides read TGTGCCACCAGCAGAGGGAACAGCCCCTACGAGCAGTACTTC.

The rearrangement links TRBV14 to TRBJ2-7; D not resolved. CDR1 SGHDN and CDR2 FVKESK come from the germline V gene. Trimming cost V 8 bases and J 3 bases, with 14 bases left between them. The length of the CDR3 is 13 residues. The CDR3 here is CASASGLGYEQYF. The DNA of the CDR3 is TGTGCCAGCGCCTCCGGGCTTGGCTACGAGCAGTACTTC.